This T cell receptor (beta chain) was captured in a study of T cell responses to AZD1222 COVID-19 vaccine. Points from the study as a whole: Reportedly, nearly half of unique spike TCRs recognized epitopes outside B.1.351/B.1.1.7 mutations. White British donors predominated, females outnumbered males, and clonal diversity was possibly underestimated.

Germline V gene sequence: CDR1 SGHRS, CDR2 YFSETQ. The CDR3 runs 17 residues. The V and J ends lost 4 bases and 0 bases respectively, with 20 bases between them. Notes on this clone: Antigen: not known.

TCRdb keeps only in-frame clones here, not all; method: immunoSEQ multiplex PCR. The table shows 65,000 or so clones, with 84% occurring only once. V usage is TRBV5-1 and J usage is TRBJ2-7; maybe TRBD2 (5 bases). This receptor was identified in an adult in good health. The input for sequencing was peripheral blood, taken on day 0 of AZD1222 vaccination. CDR3 residues: CASSPLLGNAGSYEQYF. The CDR3 DNA reads TGCGCCAGCAGCCCGCTCCTCGGTAATGCGGGCTCCTACGAGCAGTACTTC.